This paragraph covers one T cell receptor (beta chain) sequence. Its specificity is not known. This specimen belongs to a study of blood T cells in healthy people across ages. V shed 5 bases and J shed 7 bases, with 11 bases lying between them. The germline CDR1 and CDR2 sequences are DFQATT and SNEGSKA (reference sequence). CDR3 length: 11 residues. Around 9.4 milliliters was the volume of peripheral blood drawn from each donor. For the second PCR, which ran for 7 to 11 cycles, a sample-barcoded 5' primer and a J-beta primer mix were used. A single record per CDR3 protein comes from TCRdb applying MiXCR to the 5' RACE reads. Of approximately 850,000 distinct CDR3 sequences detected, 58% appear once; the ten largest clones hold around 20%. Whole-study results and caveats: Conclusively comparing naive with antigen-experienced cells was impossible with unsorted PBMCs.

The sequence was collected from a man aged 30 to 39 in good health. Input material: blood. The chain couples TRBV20-1 to TRBJ1-2; no clear D. DNA for the CDR3: TGCAGTGCTCATAGCATACGTGGCTACACCTTC. Amino acids: CSAHSIRGYTF.